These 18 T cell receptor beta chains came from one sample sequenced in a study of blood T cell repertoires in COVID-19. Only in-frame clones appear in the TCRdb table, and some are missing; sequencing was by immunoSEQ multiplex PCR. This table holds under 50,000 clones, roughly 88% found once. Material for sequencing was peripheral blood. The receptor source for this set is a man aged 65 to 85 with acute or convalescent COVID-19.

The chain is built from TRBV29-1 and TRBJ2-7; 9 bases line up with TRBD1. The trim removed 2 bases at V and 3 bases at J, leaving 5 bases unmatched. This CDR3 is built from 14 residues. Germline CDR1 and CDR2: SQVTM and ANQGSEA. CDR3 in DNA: TGCAGCGTTGAAACAGGGACAGGGAACTACGAGCAGTACTTC. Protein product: CSVETGTGNYEQYF.

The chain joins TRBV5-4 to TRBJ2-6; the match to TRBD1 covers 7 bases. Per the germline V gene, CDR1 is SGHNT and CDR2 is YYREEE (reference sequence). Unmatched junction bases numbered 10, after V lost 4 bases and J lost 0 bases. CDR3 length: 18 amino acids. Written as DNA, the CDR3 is TGTGCCAGCAGCCCAGGGACAGCTTTCTTCTCTGGGGCCAACGTCCTGACTTTC. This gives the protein CASSPGTAFFSGANVLTF.

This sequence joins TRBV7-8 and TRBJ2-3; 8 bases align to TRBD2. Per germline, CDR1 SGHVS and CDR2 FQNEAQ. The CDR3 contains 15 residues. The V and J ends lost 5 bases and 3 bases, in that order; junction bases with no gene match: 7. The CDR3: CASSQDGRGTDTQYF. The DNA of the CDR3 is TGTGCCAGCAGCCAAGACGGGAGGGGGACAGATACGCAGTATTTT.

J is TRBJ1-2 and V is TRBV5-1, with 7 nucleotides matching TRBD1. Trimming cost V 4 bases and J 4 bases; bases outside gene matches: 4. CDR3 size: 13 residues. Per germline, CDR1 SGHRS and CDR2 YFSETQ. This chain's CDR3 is CASSVRDSYGYTF. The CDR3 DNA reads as TGCGCCAGCAGCGTCCGGGACAGCTATGGCTACACCTTC.

The CDR3 DNA reads TGTGCCAGCAGCCAGGCTACAGGGATGGACTCTGAAGCTTTCTTT. This codes for CASSQATGMDSEAFF. The chain combines TRBV4-2 with TRBJ1-1, with D tentatively TRBD1 (6 bases). From germline, CDR1 is LGHNA and CDR2 YNFKEQ. The CDR3 contains 15 residues. V was cut by 3 bases and J by 6 bases, with 17 bases left in between.

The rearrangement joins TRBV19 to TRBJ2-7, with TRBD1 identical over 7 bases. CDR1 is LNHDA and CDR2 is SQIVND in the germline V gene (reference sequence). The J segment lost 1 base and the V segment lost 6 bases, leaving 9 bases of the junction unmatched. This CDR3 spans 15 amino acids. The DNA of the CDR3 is TGTGCCAGTAGCTCCATGACAGGGCTTTCCTACGAGCAGTACTTC. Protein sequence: CASSSMTGLSYEQYF.

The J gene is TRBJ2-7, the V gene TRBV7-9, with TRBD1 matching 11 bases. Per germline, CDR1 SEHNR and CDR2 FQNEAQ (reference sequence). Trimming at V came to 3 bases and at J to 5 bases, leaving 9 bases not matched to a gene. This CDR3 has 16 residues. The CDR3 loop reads CASSFSRTGGFNEQYF. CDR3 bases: TGTGCCAGCAGCTTCTCTAGGACAGGGGGCTTTAACGAGCAGTACTTC.

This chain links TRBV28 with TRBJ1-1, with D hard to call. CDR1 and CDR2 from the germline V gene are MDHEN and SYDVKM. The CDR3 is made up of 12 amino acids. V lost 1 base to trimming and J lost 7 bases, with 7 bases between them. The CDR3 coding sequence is TGTGCCAGCAGTTTATCCCTTAGTGAAGCTTTCTTT. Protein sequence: CASSLSLSEAFF.

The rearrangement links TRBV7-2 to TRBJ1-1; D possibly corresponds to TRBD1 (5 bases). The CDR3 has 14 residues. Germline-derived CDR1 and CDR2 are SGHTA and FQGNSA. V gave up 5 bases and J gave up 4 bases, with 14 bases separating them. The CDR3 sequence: CASSPRWGGTEAFF. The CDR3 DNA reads TGTGCCAGCAGCCCTAGGTGGGGGGGCACTGAAGCTTTCTTT.

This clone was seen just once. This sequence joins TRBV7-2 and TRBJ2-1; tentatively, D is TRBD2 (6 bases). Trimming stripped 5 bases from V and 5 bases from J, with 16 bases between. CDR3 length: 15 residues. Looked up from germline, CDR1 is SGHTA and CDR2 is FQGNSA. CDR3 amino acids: CASSQGLNVHNEQFF. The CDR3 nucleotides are TGTGCCAGCAGCCAGGGACTCAACGTACACAATGAGCAGTTCTTC. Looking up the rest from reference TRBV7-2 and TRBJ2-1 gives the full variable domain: GAGVSQSPSNKVTEKGKDVELRCDPISGHTALYWYRQSLGQGLEFLIYFQGNSAPDKSGLPSDRFSAERTGGSVSTLTIQRTQQEDSAVYLCASSQGLNVHNEQFFGPGTRLTVL.

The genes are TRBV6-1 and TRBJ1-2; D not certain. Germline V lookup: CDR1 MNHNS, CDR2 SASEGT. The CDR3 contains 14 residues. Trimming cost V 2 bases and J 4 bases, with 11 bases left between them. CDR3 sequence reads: CASSELTERYGYTF. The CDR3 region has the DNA TGTGCCAGCAGTGAACTAACGGAGCGCTATGGCTACACCTTC.

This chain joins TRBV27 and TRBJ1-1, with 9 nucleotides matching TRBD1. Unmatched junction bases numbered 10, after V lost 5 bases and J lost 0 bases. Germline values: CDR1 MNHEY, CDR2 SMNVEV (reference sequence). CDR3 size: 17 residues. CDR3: CASSEQGQGFMNTEAFF. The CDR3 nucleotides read TGTGCCAGCAGTGAACAGGGACAGGGTTTTATGAACACTGAAGCTTTCTTT.

CDR3 loop: CASRGTAATNEKLFF. The CDR3, as DNA: TGTGCCAGCAGGGGGACAGCTGCAACTAATGAAAAACTGTTTTTT. The rearrangement joins TRBV27 to TRBJ1-4; 7 bases fit TRBD1. The J segment lost 0 bases and the V segment lost 6 bases, leaving 4 bases of the junction unmatched. CDR3 length: 15 residues. CDR1 and CDR2 from the germline V gene are MNHEY and SMNVEV (reference sequence).

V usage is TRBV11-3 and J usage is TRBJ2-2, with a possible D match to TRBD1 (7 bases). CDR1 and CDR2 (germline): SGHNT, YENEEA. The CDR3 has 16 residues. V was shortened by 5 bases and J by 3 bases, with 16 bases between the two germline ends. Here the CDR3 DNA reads TGTGCCAGCAGCGGGGGGACAGCGCCATACACCGGGGAGCTGTTTTTT. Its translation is CASSGGTAPYTGELFF.

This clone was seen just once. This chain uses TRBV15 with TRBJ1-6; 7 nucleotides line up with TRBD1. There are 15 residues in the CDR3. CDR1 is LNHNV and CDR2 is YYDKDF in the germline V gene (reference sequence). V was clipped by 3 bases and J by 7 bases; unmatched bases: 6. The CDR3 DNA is TGTGCCACCAGCAGTGACAGGGCTCGGAATTCACCCCTCCACTTT. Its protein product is CATSSDRARNSPLHF.

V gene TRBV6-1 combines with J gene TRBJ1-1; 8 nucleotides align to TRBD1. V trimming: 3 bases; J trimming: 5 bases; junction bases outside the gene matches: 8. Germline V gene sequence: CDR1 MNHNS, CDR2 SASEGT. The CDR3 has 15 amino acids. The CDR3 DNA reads TGTGCCAGCAGTGACATACAGGGGGTAAGAACTGAAGCTTTCTTT. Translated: CASSDIQGVRTEAFF.

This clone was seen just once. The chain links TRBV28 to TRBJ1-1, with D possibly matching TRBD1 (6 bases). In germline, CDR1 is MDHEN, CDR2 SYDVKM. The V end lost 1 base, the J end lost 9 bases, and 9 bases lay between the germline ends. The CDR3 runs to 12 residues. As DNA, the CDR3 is TGTGCCAGCAGTTTATCACAGGGCCAAGCTTTCTTT. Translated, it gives CASSLSQGQAFF.

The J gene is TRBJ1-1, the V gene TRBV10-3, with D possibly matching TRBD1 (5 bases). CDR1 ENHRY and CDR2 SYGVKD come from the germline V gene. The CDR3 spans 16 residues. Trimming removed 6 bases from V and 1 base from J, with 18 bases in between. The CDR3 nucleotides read TGTGCCATCAGCAGCAGGGCGAAGCCCCAGAACACTGAAGCTTTCTTT. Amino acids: CAISSRAKPQNTEAFF.